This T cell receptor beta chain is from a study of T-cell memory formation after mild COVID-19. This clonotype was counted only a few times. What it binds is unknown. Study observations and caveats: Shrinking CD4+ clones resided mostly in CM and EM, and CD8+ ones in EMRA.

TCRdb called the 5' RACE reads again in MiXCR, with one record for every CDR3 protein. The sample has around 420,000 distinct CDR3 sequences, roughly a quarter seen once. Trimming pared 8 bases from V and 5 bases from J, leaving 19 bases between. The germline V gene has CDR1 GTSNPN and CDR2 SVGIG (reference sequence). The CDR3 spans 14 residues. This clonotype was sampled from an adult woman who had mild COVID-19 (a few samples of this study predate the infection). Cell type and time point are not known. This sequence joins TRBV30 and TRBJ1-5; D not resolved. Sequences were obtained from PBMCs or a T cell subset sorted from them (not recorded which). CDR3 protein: CAIPREQLHQPQHF. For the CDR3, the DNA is TGTGCCATACCTCGGGAACAGCTTCATCAGCCCCAGCATTTT.